The 13 T cell receptor beta chains below were found in one sample sequenced in a study of OX40 agonist ivuxolimab in advanced cancers. Clones were sequenced by immunoSEQ multiplex PCR, and TCRdb holds only the in-frame ones, with some missing. The profile shows 60,000 or so clones, approximately 86% of them singletons. The source was CD4+ or CD8+ T cells sorted from blood, collected in a trial of the OX40 agonist ivuxolimab. The receptors come from an adult with an advanced solid tumor such as melanoma, head and neck, liver or kidney cancer.

The chain employs TRBV10-3 and TRBJ1-5; D is possibly TRBD1 (5 bases). The CDR3 runs 13 residues. Germline V gene sequence: CDR1 ENHRY, CDR2 SYGVKD. The V end lost 10 bases, the J end lost 2 bases, and 12 bases lay between the germline ends. The CDR3 loop is CATSQGGNQPQHF. For the CDR3, the DNA is TGTGCCACCTCCCAAGGGGGCAATCAGCCCCAGCATTTT.

The gene calls are TRBV10-3 and TRBJ1-1, with D unresolved. The CDR3 has 12 amino acids. Trimming pared 2 bases from V and 4 bases from J, leaving 5 bases between. CDR1 is ENHRY, CDR2 SYGVKD, per germline. In DNA, the CDR3 is TGTGCCATCAGTGAGGTAGGCACTGAAGCTTTCTTT. This gives the protein CAISEVGTEAFF.

This clone was seen a few times. The chain couples TRBV19 to TRBJ1-2, with a weak D call TRBD1 (6 bases). Trimming took off 5 bases at V and 5 bases at J, with 18 bases between the two ends. The germline gives CDR1 LNHDA, CDR2 SQIVND (reference sequence). The CDR3 consists of 15 residues. The CDR3 bases are TGTGCCAGTAGTTTCAGACAGGTGAATTTGTATGGCTACACCTTC. Its translation: CASSFRQVNLYGYTF.

With regard to this clone: One junction end does not reproduce the germline sequence, and a read error may be involved. The chain uses TRBV6-5 and TRBJ1-2; D may be TRBD1 (5 bases). Germline CDR1 reads MNHEY; CDR2 reads SVGAGI. CDR3 length: 15 residues. The CDR3 DNA reads TGTACCAGCAGTTACTCGGGGGGGTATAACGATGACTACACCTTC. Residues: CTSSYSGGYNDDYTF.

J is TRBJ2-2 and V is TRBV4-1; 13 bases map to TRBD2. The trim removed 0 bases at V and 8 bases at J, leaving 9 bases unmatched. Looked up from germline, CDR1 is MGHRA and CDR2 is YSYEKL. The length of the CDR3 is 18 residues. CDR3 region: CASSQEPTSGGTMGELFF. CDR3 DNA sequence: TGCGCCAGCAGCCAAGAACCGACTAGCGGGGGGACCATGGGGGAGCTGTTTTTT.

This chain joins TRBV27 and TRBJ1-1; 7 bases line up with TRBD1. V was clipped by 7 bases and J by 5 bases; unmatched bases: 19. Germline CDR1 is MNHEY and CDR2 is SMNVEV (reference sequence). The CDR3 is made up of 17 amino acids. The CDR3 coding sequence is TGTGCCAGCACTAAACAGGGGAGTAACCTTCTTTCGACTGAAGCTTTCTTT. Its translation is CASTKQGSNLLSTEAFF.

This chain uses TRBV18 with TRBJ2-7; 11 bases map to TRBD1. Per germline, CDR1 KGHSH and CDR2 LQKENI. CDR3 length: 14 amino acids. The V gene end was trimmed by 4 bases and the J gene end by 7 bases; junction bases not matched to a gene: 6. The CDR3 nucleotides read TGTGCCAGCTCACTAGGACAGGGGGCTCGGGAGCAGTACTTC. Its translation is CASSLGQGAREQYF.

The chain links TRBV28 to TRBJ1-5; D call uncertain. This CDR3 is built from 14 residues. V lost 8 bases and J 2 bases, leaving 13 bases between the germline ends. The germline V gene has CDR1 MDHEN and CDR2 SYDVKM. The CDR3 region is CASRRAWGNQPQHF. In nucleotides, the CDR3 is TGTGCCAGCCGTAGGGCTTGGGGCAATCAGCCCCAGCATTTT.

This chain links TRBV7-9 with TRBJ2-2; no clear D gene. The CDR3 is 14 residues long. Looked up from germline, CDR1 is SEHNR and CDR2 is FQNEAQ (reference sequence). V dropped 1 base and J dropped 6 bases, with 9 bases sitting between them. In DNA form, the CDR3 reads TGTGCCAGCAGCTTAGAATGGCAGGCCGGGGAGCTGTTTTTT. It yields the protein CASSLEWQAGELFF.

The J gene is TRBJ2-1, the V gene TRBV28; D remains ambiguous. Germline V CDR1 and CDR2: MDHEN, SYDVKM. This CDR3 comprises 11 residues. Trimming took off 2 bases at V and 6 bases at J, with 2 bases between the two ends. DNA of the CDR3: TGTGCCAGCAGTTTAGGCAATGAGCAGTTCTTC. Protein: CASSLGNEQFF.

The rearrangement links TRBV6-5 to TRBJ1-1, with a possible D match to TRBD1 (5 bases). CDR1 MNHEY and CDR2 SVGAGI come from the germline V gene. The germline V and J ends were trimmed by 4 bases and 1 base, with 10 bases remaining between them. The CDR3 loop spans 14 amino acids. The CDR3 region is CASSSPTANTEAFF. The CDR3 DNA sequence: TGTGCCAGCAGTTCTCCGACAGCGAACACTGAAGCTTTCTTT.

The V gene is TRBV2, the J gene TRBJ1-5; the D gene is possibly TRBD1 (5 bases). The germline V and J ends were trimmed by 7 bases and 5 bases, with 9 bases remaining between them. Per the germline V gene, CDR1 is SNHLY and CDR2 is FYNNEI. The CDR3 is 12 residues long. The CDR3 bases are TGTGCCAGCAAATCGACAGATCAGCCCCAGCATTTT. Translating it yields CASKSTDQPQHF. The full variable domain, its missing parts supplied by reference TRBV2 and TRBJ1-5, is EPEVTQTPSHQVTQMGQEVILRCVPISNHLYFYWYRQILGQKVEFLVSFYNNEISEKSEIFDDQFSVERPDGSNFTLKIRSTKLEDSAMYFCASKSTDQPQHFGDGTRLSIL.

V usage is TRBV9 and J usage is TRBJ2-7; D unresolved. The CDR3 totals 14 residues. Germline CDR1 and CDR2: SGDLS and YYNGEE. Trimming left V 4 bases short and J 1 base short, with 12 bases between. The CDR3 loop is CASSFQAGSYEQYF. The CDR3 DNA reads as TGTGCCAGCAGCTTCCAGGCAGGTTCCTACGAGCAGTACTTC.